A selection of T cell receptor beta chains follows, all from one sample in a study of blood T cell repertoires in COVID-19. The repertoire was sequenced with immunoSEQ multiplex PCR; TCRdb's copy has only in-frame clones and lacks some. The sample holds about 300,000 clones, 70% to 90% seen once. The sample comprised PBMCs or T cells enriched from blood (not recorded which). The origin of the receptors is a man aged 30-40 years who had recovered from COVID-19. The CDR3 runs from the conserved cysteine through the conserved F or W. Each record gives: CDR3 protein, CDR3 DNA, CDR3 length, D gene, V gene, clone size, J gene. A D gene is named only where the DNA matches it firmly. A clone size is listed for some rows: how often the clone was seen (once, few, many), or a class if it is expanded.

CASRSALDRNEKLFF,TGTGCCAGCAGATCCGCCCTAGACAGGAACGAAAAACTGTTTTTT,15,.,TRBV6-5,.,TRBJ1-4
CATSDSVLPSSYNEQFF,TGTGCCACCAGTGACTCTGTACTCCCGAGCTCCTACAATGAGCAGTTCTTC,17,.,TRBV24-1,.,TRBJ2-1
CASSITPDRGQGYTF,TGTGCCAGTAGTATCACTCCGGACAGGGGCCAAGGCTACACCTTC,15,TRBD1,TRBV19,few,TRBJ1-2
CASSYIGVTEAFF,TGTGCCAGCAGTTATATCGGGGTTACTGAAGCTTTCTTT,13,.,TRBV12-3/TRBV12-4,.,TRBJ1-1
CASSQEPQGTSTGELFF,TGTGCCAGCAGCCAAGAACCCCAGGGAACGAGCACCGGGGAGCTGTTTTTT,17,.,TRBV4-2,.,TRBJ2-2
CASSLDNNSPLHF,TGTGCCAGCAGCTTAGACAATAATTCACCCCTCCACTTT,13,.,TRBV11-2,.,TRBJ1-6
CAWSIGTAIGTEAFF,TGTGCCTGGAGTATAGGGACAGCGATCGGCACTGAAGCTTTCTTT,15,TRBD1,TRBV30,.,TRBJ1-1
CASNRLAGLTDTQYF,TGCGCCAGCAATAGACTAGCGGGACTCACAGATACGCAGTATTTT,15,TRBD2,TRBV10-2,.,TRBJ2-3
CASSWLAGDTGELFF,TGTGCCAGCAGTTGGCTAGCGGGAGACACCGGGGAGCTGTTTTTT,15,TRBD2,TRBV27,.,TRBJ2-2
CAGRRQGGTEAFF,TGTGCCGGCAGGCGGCAGGGAGGCACTGAAGCTTTCTTT,13,.,TRBV7-2,.,TRBJ1-1
CASSTHLHLGTAQETQYF,TGTGCCAGTAGTACACACTTGCATCTCGGGACAGCCCAAGAGACCCAGTACTTC,18,TRBD1,TRBV19,.,TRBJ2-5
CASSWRGGGLTEAFF,TGCGCCAGCAGCTGGAGGGGTGGTGGGCTCACTGAAGCTTTCTTT,15,.,TRBV5-1,.,TRBJ1-1
CASMRGDRVSQPQHF,TGTGCCAGCATGAGAGGAGACAGGGTTTCCCAGCCCCAGCATTTT,15,TRBD1,TRBV28,.,TRBJ1-5
CASSPRTGRSSNQPQHF,TGTGCCAGCAGCCCCCGGACAGGGAGGAGTAGCAATCAGCCCCAGCATTTT,17,TRBD1,TRBV14,.,TRBJ1-5
CASSRDRGVEQYF,TGTGCCAGCAGCAGGGACAGGGGGGTCGAGCAGTACTTC,13,TRBD1,TRBV11-2,once,TRBJ2-7
CAWSALRRLNTEAFF,TGTGCCTGGAGCGCCCTAAGGAGATTGAACACTGAAGCTTTCTTT,15,.,TRBV30,.,TRBJ1-1
CASSQVSVPGTDTQYF,TGCGCCAGCAGCCAAGTATCGGTTCCGGGCACAGATACGCAGTATTTT,16,.,TRBV4-1,.,TRBJ2-3
CASSFGGEPQHF,TGTGCCAGCAGTTTTGGGGGCGAGCCCCAGCATTTT,12,.,TRBV6-5,.,TRBJ1-5
CASSQLGSAGGFYEQYF,TGTGCCAGCAGCCAACTGGGGTCAGCGGGAGGGTTCTACGAGCAGTACTTC,17,TRBD2,TRBV4-2,few,TRBJ2-7
CASSPVLGEQYF,TGTGCCAGCAGCCCAGTCCTAGGCGAGCAGTACTTC,12,.,TRBV7-9,.,TRBJ2-7
CASSLEGTSRYNEQFF,TGTGCCAGCAGCTTAGAAGGGACTAGTCGATACAATGAGCAGTTCTTC,16,TRBD2,TRBV11-3,.,TRBJ2-1
CAWSRSGFKSGYTF,TGTGCCTGGAGTAGAAGCGGCTTTAAGTCAGGCTACACCTTC,14,.,TRBV30,.,TRBJ1-2
CASSLVQGSGGYTF,TGTGCCAGCAGCTTAGTTCAGGGTTCGGGCGGCTACACCTTC,14,.,TRBV7-9,.,TRBJ1-2
CASSVGKQGSSYNEQFF,TGTGCCAGCAGCGTAGGTAAACAGGGGAGCTCCTACAATGAGCAGTTCTTC,17,TRBD1,TRBV9,.,TRBJ2-1
CASQSGNQPQHF,TGTGCCAGTCAGTCAGGCAATCAGCCCCAGCATTTT,12,.,TRBV19,once,TRBJ1-5
CASSDLDRDRASGEQYF,TGTGCCAGCAGTGACCTGGACCGGGACAGGGCCTCGGGCGAGCAGTACTTC,17,TRBD1,TRBV6-4,.,TRBJ2-7
CASSDTGFSTDTQYF,TGTGCCAGCAGCGACACAGGTTTTAGCACAGATACGCAGTATTTT,15,.,TRBV9,.,TRBJ2-3
CATSRDQGNTIYF,TGTGCCACCAGCAGAGATCAGGGAAACACCATATATTTT,13,.,TRBV15,.,TRBJ1-3
CALAKNGRFPYGYTF,TGTGCCCTAGCGAAAAACGGACGGTTCCCCTATGGCTACACCTTC,15,.,TRBV28,.,TRBJ1-2
CASRLGARGYSNQPQHF,TGTGCAAGTCGCTTAGGGGCCCGGGGGTATAGCAATCAGCCCCAGCATTTT,17,.,TRBV12-2,.,TRBJ1-5
CASSFSGNRPPMNTEAFF,TGTGCCAGTAGTTTCTCGGGTAACAGGCCGCCCATGAACACTGAAGCTTTCTTT,18,.,TRBV19,.,TRBJ1-1
CASSSGQSNTEAFF,TGTGCCAGCAGTTCGGGACAGTCGAACACTGAAGCTTTCTTT,14,TRBD1,TRBV2,.,TRBJ1-1
CASRGRTGAEEKLFF,TGTGCCAGCCGAGGCCGGACAGGGGCGGAGGAAAAACTGTTTTTT,15,TRBD1,TRBV27,.,TRBJ1-4
CASSRDTNQPQHF,TGTGCCAGCAGCCGGGACACAAATCAGCCCCAGCATTTT,13,.,TRBV2,.,TRBJ1-5
CASSRTPHAGGSYNEQFF,TGTGCCAGTAGTAGAACACCCCACGCGGGGGGCTCCTACAATGAGCAGTTCTTC,18,TRBD2,TRBV19,.,TRBJ2-1
CASTLYNEQFF,TGTGCCAGCACCCTATACAATGAGCAGTTCTTC,11,.,TRBV12-3/TRBV12-4,.,TRBJ2-1
CASRDGQEPYGYTF,TGTGCCAGTAGAGATGGACAGGAGCCATATGGCTACACCTTC,14,TRBD1,TRBV19,.,TRBJ1-2
CASSPIPTSPGEKLFF,TGTGCCAGCAGCCCGATCCCGACATCGCCTGGAGAAAAACTGTTTTTT,16,.,TRBV6-2/TRBV6-3,once,TRBJ1-4
CATSSLKRGEAFF,TGTGCCACCAGTTCCCTAAAACGGGGTGAAGCTTTCTTT,13,.,TRBV24-1,.,TRBJ1-1
CASRDLNIQYF,TGTGCCAGCAGAGACTTAAACATTCAGTACTTC,11,.,TRBV6-5,once,TRBJ2-4
CAWSPVGGYYVEVHF,TGTGCCTGGAGTCCGGTCGGGGGGTACTATGTTGAAGTCCACTTT,15,.,TRBV30,.,TRBJ1-6
CASKLTGGPYGYTF,TGTGCCAGCAAACTTACAGGGGGCCCCTATGGCTACACCTTC,14,TRBD1,TRBV27,.,TRBJ1-2
CASSYSFGGGTDTQYF,TGTGCCAGCAGTTATTCGTTCGGGGGGGGCACAGATACGCAGTATTTT,16,TRBD2,TRBV6-5,.,TRBJ2-3
CATSRMDSSYEQYF,TGTGCCACCAGCAGGATGGACAGCTCCTACGAGCAGTACTTC,14,.,TRBV15,.,TRBJ2-7
CASTSKATGEKLFF,TGTGCCAGCACGTCTAAGGCAACGGGTGAAAAACTGTTTTTT,14,.,TRBV6-5,.,TRBJ1-4